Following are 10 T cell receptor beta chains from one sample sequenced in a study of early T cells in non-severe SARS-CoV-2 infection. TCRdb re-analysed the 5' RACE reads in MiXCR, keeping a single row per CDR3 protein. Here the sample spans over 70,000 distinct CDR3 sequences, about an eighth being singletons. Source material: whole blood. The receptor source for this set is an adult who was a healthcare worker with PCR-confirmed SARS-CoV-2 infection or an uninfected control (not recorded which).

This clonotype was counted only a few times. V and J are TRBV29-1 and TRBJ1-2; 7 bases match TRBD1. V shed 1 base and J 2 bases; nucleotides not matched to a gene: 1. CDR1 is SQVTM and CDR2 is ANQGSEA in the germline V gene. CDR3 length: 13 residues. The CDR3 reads CSVEAGQNYGYTF. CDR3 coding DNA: TGCAGCGTTGAAGCGGGACAGAACTATGGCTACACCTTC.

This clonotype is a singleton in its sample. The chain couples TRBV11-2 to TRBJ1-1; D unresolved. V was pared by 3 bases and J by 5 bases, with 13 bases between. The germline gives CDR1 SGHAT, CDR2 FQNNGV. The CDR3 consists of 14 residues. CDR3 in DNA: TGTGCCAGCAGCTTTGACGGTCCGTGGACTGAAGCTTTCTTT. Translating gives CASSFDGPWTEAFF.

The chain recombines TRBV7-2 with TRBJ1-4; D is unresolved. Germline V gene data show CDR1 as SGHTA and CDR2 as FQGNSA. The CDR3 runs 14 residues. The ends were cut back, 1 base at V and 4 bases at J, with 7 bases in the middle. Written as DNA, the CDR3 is TGTGCCAGCAGCTTAGATACTTTTAATGAAAAACTGTTTTTT. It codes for CASSLDTFNEKLFF.

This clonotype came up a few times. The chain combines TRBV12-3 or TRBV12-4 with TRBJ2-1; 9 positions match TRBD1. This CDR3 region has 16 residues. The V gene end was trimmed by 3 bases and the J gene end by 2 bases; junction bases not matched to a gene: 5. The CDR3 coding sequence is TGTGCCAGCAGTTTCTCCGGGACAGGGCCCTACAATGAGCAGTTCTTC. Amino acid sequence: CASSFSGTGPYNEQFF.

The CDR3, as DNA: TGCGCCAGCAGCTTTCTACAGTTCCCTTACGAGCAGTACTTC. Its translation: CASSFLQFPYEQYF. This chain joins TRBV5-1 and TRBJ2-7; D uncertain. V lost 2 bases to trimming and J lost 4 bases, with 13 bases between them. The CDR3 covers 14 residues. Germline loops: CDR1 SGHRS, CDR2 YFSETQ.

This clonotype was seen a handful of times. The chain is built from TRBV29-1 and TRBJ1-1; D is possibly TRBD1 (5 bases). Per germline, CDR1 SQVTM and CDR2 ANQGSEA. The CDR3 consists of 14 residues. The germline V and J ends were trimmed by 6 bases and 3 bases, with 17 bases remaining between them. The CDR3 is CSVRWRGIDTEAFF. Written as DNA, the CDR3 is TGCAGCGTGCGATGGAGGGGTATAGACACTGAAGCTTTCTTT.

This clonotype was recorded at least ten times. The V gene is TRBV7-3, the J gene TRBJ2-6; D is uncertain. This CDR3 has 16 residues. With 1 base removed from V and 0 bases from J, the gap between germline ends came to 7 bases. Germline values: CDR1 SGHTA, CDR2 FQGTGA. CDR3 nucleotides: TGTGCCAGCAGCTTAAGGGGTATCTCTGGGGCCAACGTCCTGACTTTC. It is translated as CASSLRGISGANVLTF.

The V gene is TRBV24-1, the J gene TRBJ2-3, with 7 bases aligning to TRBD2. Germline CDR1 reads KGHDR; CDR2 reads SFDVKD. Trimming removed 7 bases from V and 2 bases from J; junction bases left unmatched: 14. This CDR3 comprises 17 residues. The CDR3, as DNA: TGTGCCACCAGCAAGCCTCCCCACAGCGGGACCACAGATACGCAGTATTTT. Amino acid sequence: CATSKPPHSGTTDTQYF.

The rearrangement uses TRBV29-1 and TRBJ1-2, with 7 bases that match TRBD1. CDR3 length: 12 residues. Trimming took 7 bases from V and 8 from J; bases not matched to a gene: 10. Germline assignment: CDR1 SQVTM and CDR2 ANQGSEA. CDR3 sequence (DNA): TGCAGCGCTGGAGACAGGGCATACGGCTACACCTTC. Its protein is CSAGDRAYGYTF.

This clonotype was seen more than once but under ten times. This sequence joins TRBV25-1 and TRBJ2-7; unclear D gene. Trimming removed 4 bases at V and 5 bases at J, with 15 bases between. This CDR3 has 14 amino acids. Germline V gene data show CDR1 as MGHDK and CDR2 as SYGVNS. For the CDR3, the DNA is TGTGCCAGCAGTGCCCCAGGAAATGGACACGAGCAGTACTTC. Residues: CASSAPGNGHEQYF.